These 13 T cell receptor beta chains originate from one sample sequenced in a study of blood T cell repertoires in COVID-19. Generated by immunoSEQ multiplex PCR, the TCRdb table keeps only in-frame clones and is missing some. The data hold a few hundred thousand clones, with about 91% observed a single time. The sample consisted of PBMCs or T cells enriched from blood (not recorded which). The receptors here all came from a woman aged 40-49 years with acute COVID-19.

The V gene is TRBV30, the J gene TRBJ2-6, with no clear D. CDR3 length equals 13 residues. V lost 0 bases and J 3 bases, leaving 3 bases between the germline ends. The germline V gene has CDR1 GTSNPN and CDR2 SVGIG (reference sequence). CDR3 region: CAWSVHGANVLTF. CDR3 coding DNA: TGTGCCTGGAGTGTACATGGGGCCAACGTCCTGACTTTC. Filled out from reference TRBV30 and TRBJ2-6, the complete variable domain reads SQTIHQWPATLVQPVGSPLSLECTVEGTSNPNLYWYRQAAGRGLQLLFYSVGIGQISSEVPQNLSASRPQDRQFILSSKKLLLSDSGFYLCAWSVHGANVLTFGAGSRLTVL.

The chain joins TRBV29-1 to TRBJ2-5; 8 positions agree with TRBD2. Trimming removed 3 bases from V and 3 bases from J; junction bases left unmatched: 9. CDR3 length equals 15 residues. CDR1 is SQVTM and CDR2 is ANQGSEA in the germline V gene. CDR3 sequence: CSVDMTGGYKETQYF. DNA for the CDR3: TGCAGCGTTGACATGACGGGAGGGTACAAAGAGACCCAGTACTTC.

V usage is TRBV11-2 and J usage is TRBJ1-3; 7 bases align to TRBD1. Germline trimming cut 3 bases from V and 2 bases from J; bases unmatched to any gene: 4. Germline CDR1 and CDR2: SGHAT and FQNNGV. The CDR3 is 15 residues long. In nucleotides, the CDR3 is TGTGCCAGCAGCTTGGGCCAGGGGGCTGGAAACACCATATATTTT. It translates to CASSLGQGAGNTIYF. The full variable domain, its missing parts supplied by reference TRBV11-2 and TRBJ1-3, is EAGVAQSPRYKIIEKRQSVAFWCNPISGHATLYWYQQILGQGPKLLIQFQNNGVVDDSQLPKDRFSAERLKGVDSTLKIQPAKLEDSAVYLCASSLGQGAGNTIYFGEGSWLTVV.

The gene calls are TRBV18 and TRBJ1-2, with 7 bases lining up with TRBD1. Losses at the gene ends were 2 bases for V and 3 bases for J; bases not matched to a gene: 6. Germline V lookup: CDR1 KGHSH, CDR2 LQKENI. CDR3 length equals 15 residues. The CDR3 protein is CASSPKQGSDYGYTF. CDR3 in DNA: TGTGCCAGCTCACCAAAACAGGGGAGCGACTATGGCTACACCTTC.

This clone occurred a few times. The CDR3, as DNA: TGCAGTGCTGGTGGACAGATGAACACTGAAGCTTTCTTT. Translated, it gives CSAGGQMNTEAFF. The gene calls are TRBV20-1 and TRBJ1-1, with D tentatively TRBD1 (6 bases). The CDR3 has 13 amino acids. Trimming left V 5 bases short and J 0 bases short, with 10 bases between. Looked up from germline, CDR1 is DFQATT and CDR2 is SNEGSKA (reference sequence).

CDR3 DNA: TGTGCCAGCAGTGTTGGACACGGGTGGCCTAATGAAAAACTGTTTTTT. Amino acid sequence: CASSVGHGWPNEKLFF. The chain has TRBV27 and TRBJ1-4, with a possible D match to TRBD1 (5 bases). In germline, CDR1 is MNHEY, CDR2 SMNVEV (reference sequence). The V and J ends lost 5 bases and 3 bases respectively, with 16 bases between them. This CDR3 region has 16 residues.

Only one count was recorded for this clone. This sequence joins TRBV6-1 and TRBJ2-2; 8 bases agree with TRBD1. There are 15 residues in the CDR3. The V segment lost 3 bases and the J segment 5 bases; nucleotides outside the gene matches: 5. From germline, CDR1 is MNHNS and CDR2 SASEGT. In DNA, the CDR3 is TGTGCCAGCAGTGACCTTGGACAGGGAACCGGGGAGCTGTTTTTT. This encodes CASSDLGQGTGELFF.

This clone showed up just once. The chain employs TRBV9 and TRBJ1-2; 7 nucleotides agree with TRBD1. V gave up 2 bases and J gave up 4 bases; unmatched junction bases: 5. The V gene's germline CDR1 is SGDLS and CDR2 YYNGEE. The CDR3 has 14 amino acids. CDR3 DNA sequence: TGTGCCAGCAGCGTCGGGACAGACACCTATGGCTACACCTTC. This encodes CASSVGTDTYGYTF.

The CDR3 DNA is TGTGCCAGCAGCTTAGCGCGTCCAGGGGACTATGGCTACACCTTC. This gives the protein CASSLARPGDYGYTF. The rearrangement links TRBV7-2 to TRBJ1-2, with D perhaps TRBD1 (6 bases). Germline CDR1 is SGHTA and CDR2 is FQGNSA. This CDR3 is built from 15 residues. V was clipped by 0 bases and J by 3 bases, with 11 bases between them.

The chain is built from TRBV9 and TRBJ2-4; 10 positions agree with TRBD2. The CDR3 runs to 15 residues. J lost 8 bases, V lost 4 bases, and 9 bases had no gene match. Germline V gene sequence: CDR1 SGDLS, CDR2 YYNGEE. This CDR3 reads CASSQSSGRIDIQYF. The CDR3 nucleotides read TGTGCCAGCAGCCAAAGTAGCGGGAGGATAGACATTCAGTACTTC.

This chain connects TRBV11-2 to TRBJ2-5; tentative D call: TRBD2 (5 bases). CDR3 length equals 14 residues. Germline lookup yields CDR1 SGHAT and CDR2 FQNNGV. V dropped 3 bases and J dropped 4 bases, with 12 bases sitting between them. For the CDR3, the DNA is TGTGCCAGCAGCTTGACGGGGAAAGGAGAGACCCAGTACTTC. It is translated as CASSLTGKGETQYF.

The CDR3 sequence is CASSLRWAPYGYTF. DNA for the CDR3: TGTGCCAGCAGCCTCAGATGGGCCCCCTATGGCTACACCTTC. V and J are TRBV5-6 and TRBJ1-2, with D uncertain. Germline V gives CDR1 SGHDT, CDR2 YYEEEE. This CDR3 contains 14 residues. Trimming removed 4 bases from V and 4 bases from J, with 14 bases in between.

The CDR3 DNA is TGCGCCAGCAGCTTAAGACAGGGGGGAACCGGGGAGCTGTTTTTT. This gives the protein CASSLRQGGTGELFF. The chain recombines TRBV5-1 with TRBJ2-2; TRBD1 aligns across 9 bases. V gave up 2 bases and J gave up 5 bases; unmatched junction bases: 4. Germline values: CDR1 SGHRS, CDR2 YFSETQ. The CDR3 contains 15 residues.